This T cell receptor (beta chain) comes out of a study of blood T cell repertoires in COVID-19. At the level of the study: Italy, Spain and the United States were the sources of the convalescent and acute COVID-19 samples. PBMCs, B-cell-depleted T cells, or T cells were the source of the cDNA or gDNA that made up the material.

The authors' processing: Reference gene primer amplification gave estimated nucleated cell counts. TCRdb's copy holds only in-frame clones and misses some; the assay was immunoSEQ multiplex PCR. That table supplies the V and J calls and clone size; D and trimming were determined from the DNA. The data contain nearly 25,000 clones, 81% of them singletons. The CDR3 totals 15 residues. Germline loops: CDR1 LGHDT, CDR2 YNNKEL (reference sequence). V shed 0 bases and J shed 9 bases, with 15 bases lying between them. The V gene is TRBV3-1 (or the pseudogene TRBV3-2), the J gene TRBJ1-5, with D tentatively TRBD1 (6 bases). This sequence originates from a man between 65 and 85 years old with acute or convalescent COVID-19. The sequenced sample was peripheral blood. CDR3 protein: CASSQDTTGSTPQHF. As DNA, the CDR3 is TGTGCCAGCAGCCAAGATACCACAGGGTCTACGCCCCAGCATTTT.